This is a list of T cell receptor beta chains from one sample in a study of blood T cell repertoires in COVID-19. Profiled with immunoSEQ multiplex PCR; TCRdb holds only in-frame clones, not every one. The data show 130,000 or so clones, about nine tenths seen once. Sample: peripheral blood. These receptors were taken from an older woman with COVID-19, enrolled during active disease. CDR3s include the opening cysteine and the closing phenylalanine or tryptophan. The D gene is left open where the match is weak. Where a row states a size, it is once, few, many or the class of an expanded clone; other rows omit it.

18	NA	TRBV12-5	NA	TRBJ2-5	TGTGCTAGTGGTTTTGACAGCAAAAGTGACAAGGTGTTAGAGACCCAGTACTTC	CASGFDSKSDKVLETQYF
10	NA	TRBV11-2	NA	TRBJ2-7	TGTGCCAGCAGCTTAGTTAGCCCCTCCTTC	CASSLVSPSF
15	TRBD2	TRBV10-2	NA	TRBJ2-1	TGCGCCAGCAGTGCCCTAGCGGGAATTTACAATGAGCAGTTCTTC	CASSALAGIYNEQFF
16	TRBD1	TRBV6-4	once	TRBJ2-7	TGTGCCAGCGACCCACACCGGGACAGGGGTGGGTACGAGCAGTACTTC	CASDPHRDRGGYEQYF
15	NA	TRBV7-8	NA	TRBJ1-6	TGTGCCAGCAGCTTAATCGGCGGGCATAATTCACCCCTCCACTTT	CASSLIGGHNSPLHF
15	TRBD1	TRBV5-1	few	TRBJ1-6	TGCGCCAGCAGCCCGACAGGGGGCCGGAATTCACCCCTCCACTTT	CASSPTGGRNSPLHF
17	TRBD2	TRBV12-5	NA	TRBJ2-3	TGTGCTAGTGCCGTGGGCCTAGCGGGGGGTAGCACAGATACGCAGTATTTT	CASAVGLAGGSTDTQYF
13	TRBD1	TRBV20-1	NA	TRBJ2-7	TGCAGTGCTAGTAGGGGGCCCGTCTACGAGCAGTACTTC	CSASRGPVYEQYF
14	NA	TRBV11-2	few	TRBJ2-1	TGTGCCAGCAGCTTAGTTGTTTCTAGTAGTGAGCAGTTCTTC	CASSLVVSSSEQFF
16	NA	TRBV28	NA	TRBJ2-3	TGTGCCAGCAGTTTCTTGACAGGTTCGGGCACAGATACGCAGTATTTT	CASSFLTGSGTDTQYF
12	NA	TRBV10-3	NA	TRBJ2-2	TGTGCCATCAGCCAAAACACCGGGGAGCTGTTTTTT	CAISQNTGELFF
15	NA	TRBV10-1	NA	TRBJ1-1	TGCGCCAGCAGTGAGTCGTCAGGGATTGGCACTGAAGCTTTCTTT	CASSESSGIGTEAFF
12	NA	TRBV19	NA	TRBJ1-1	TGTGCCAGTCGAGACATGAACACTGAAGCTTTCTTT	CASRDMNTEAFF
15	NA	TRBV19	NA	TRBJ1-3	TGTGCCAGCACAAGATGGGGGACACTGAGAAACACCATATATTTT	CASTRWGTLRNTIYF
12	NA	TRBV30	NA	TRBJ1-2	TGTGCCTGGAGTGTAGGGCAGGGAGGCTACACCTTC	CAWSVGQGGYTF